Presented here are 12 T cell receptor beta chains from one specimen sequenced in a study of regulatory T cells in long-lasting Graves disease. Through Arm-PCR of CDR3 regions and iRepertoire HTBI primers, TCR beta libraries were built. TCRdb ran MiXCR on the multiplex PCR reads and lists one entry per CDR3 protein. The table lists 420,000 or so distinct CDR3 sequences, approximately 16% of them singletons. The sample's time point: newly diagnosed GD, antithyroid drugs for less than 3 months. The TCR library used RNA extracted from PBMCs. This sample also belongs to another study, concerning T cells in Graves' hyperthyroidism and ophthalmopathy.

The sample consisted of peripheral blood mononuclear cells (PBMCs), taken at new diagnosis, from a patient treated with antithyroid drugs. These receptors all stem from a woman younger than 30 with Graves disease.

This clonotype was observed many times. The chain is built from TRBV6-5 and TRBJ1-5; the D gene is possibly TRBD1 (6 bases). The germline V gene encodes CDR1 MNHEY and CDR2 SVGAGI. The CDR3 spans 16 residues. Between the trimmed V and J ends, which lost 1 base and 0 bases, there was a span of 10 bases. The CDR3 DNA reads as TGTGCCAGCAGTTACTGGACACAGGGTAGCAATCAGCCCCAGCATTTT. Translating gives CASSYWTQGSNQPQHF.

The chain links TRBV12-3 or TRBV12-4 to TRBJ2-7; D perhaps matches TRBD2 (5 bases). V lost 8 bases, J lost 0 bases, and 11 bases lay in between. The CDR3 extends over 13 amino acids. For the CDR3, the DNA is TGTGCCAGCTGGAGCGGCAGCTCCTACGAGCAGTACTTC. The encoded protein is CASWSGSSYEQYF.

The rearrangement uses TRBV2 and TRBJ1-5, with D perhaps matching TRBD1 (5 bases). The CDR3 totals 13 residues. V was cut by 4 bases and J by 4 bases, with 8 bases left in between. From germline, CDR1 is SNHLY and CDR2 FYNNEI. The CDR3, as DNA: TGTGCCAGCAGTGGAGGGGATAATCAGCCCCAGCATTTT. This gives the protein CASSGGDNQPQHF.

This clonotype has at least ten counts. The junction departs from germline at one end; a sequencing error may be responsible. CDR3: CASSLGGSSYNEQFF. CDR3 DNA sequence: TGCGCCAGCAGCTTGGGGGGGAGCTCCTACAATGAGCAGTTCTTC. V gene TRBV28 combines with J gene TRBJ2-1; TRBD2 agrees at 7 bases. There are 15 residues in the CDR3. The germline CDR1 and CDR2 sequences are MDHEN and SYDVKM.

The chain is built from TRBV6-1 and TRBJ2-7, with 8 bases aligning to TRBD1. CDR3 length: 13 amino acids. In germline, CDR1 is MNHNS, CDR2 SASEGT. J gave up 3 bases and V 6 bases, and 4 bases lay outside the gene matches. This CDR3 reads CASRQDRDYEQYF. Written as DNA, the CDR3 is TGTGCCAGCAGGCAGGACAGGGACTACGAGCAGTACTTC.

This clonotype was detected many times. V is TRBV28 and J is TRBJ1-1; D is possibly TRBD1 (6 bases). Per germline, CDR1 MDHEN and CDR2 SYDVKM. The CDR3 length is 14 residues. Trimming stripped 8 bases from V and 0 bases from J, with 13 bases between. This chain's CDR3 is CASGLGAVNTEAFF. In DNA, the CDR3 is TGTGCCAGCGGGCTGGGGGCGGTGAACACTGAAGCTTTCTTT.

Note on this clonotype: This may be a read error: a much more frequent sequence differs by one nucleotide. The chain joins TRBV12-3 or TRBV12-4 to TRBJ2-3; 13 bases match TRBD2. The J call may be wrong; the DNA end is better matched by TRBJ2-7. There are 14 residues in the CDR3. CDR3 protein: CASSGTSGINEQYF. In DNA form, the CDR3 reads TGTGCCAGCAGCGGGACTAGCGGGATCAATGAGCAGTACTTC.

This clonotype was seen many times. This chain uses TRBV9 with TRBJ1-1; TRBD1 is a possible D gene (6 bases). Germline loops: CDR1 SGDLS, CDR2 YYNGEE. Trimming left V 2 bases short and J 0 bases short, with 11 bases between. The CDR3 is 15 residues long. The CDR3 here is CASSVSGQLNTEAFF. The CDR3 region has the DNA TGTGCCAGCAGCGTCTCCGGACAGCTGAACACTGAAGCTTTCTTT. Full variable domain (outside the CDR3, taken from reference TRBV9 and TRBJ1-1): DSGVTQTPKHLITATGQRVTLRCSPRSGDLSVYWYQQSLDQGLQFLIQYYNGEERAKGNILERFSAQQFPDLHSELNLSSLELGDSALYFCASSVSGQLNTEAFFGQGTRLTVV.

The chain carries TRBV28 and TRBJ2-7, with 7 bases matching TRBD2. Germline V gene data show CDR1 as MDHEN and CDR2 as SYDVKM. The CDR3 sequence is 15 residues long. Trimming removed 4 bases from V and 4 bases from J; junction bases left unmatched: 10. In DNA form, the CDR3 reads TGTGCCAGCAGTTCCACGGGACTACCCTCGTACGAGCAGTACTTC. It yields the protein CASSSTGLPSYEQYF. Combining the CDR3 with reference TRBV28 and TRBJ2-7 gives the whole variable domain DVKVTQSSRYLVKRTGEKVFLECVQDMDHENMFWYRQDPGLGLRLIYFSYDVKMKEKGDIPEGYSVSREKKERFSLILESASTNQTSMYLCASSSTGLPSYEQYFGPGTRLTVT.

Ten or more counts support this clonotype. The V call is TRBV6-5, the J call TRBJ2-7; D unresolved. The germline V gene encodes CDR1 MNHEY and CDR2 SVGAGI. This CDR3 contains 15 residues. Trimming cost V 2 bases and J 0 bases, with 11 bases left between them. The CDR3 coding sequence is TGTGCCAGCAGTTACGGTCGGGCGGTCTCCTACGAGCAGTACTTC. Translating it yields CASSYGRAVSYEQYF.

This clonotype occurred a few times. The J gene is TRBJ1-5, the V gene TRBV24-1; possible D gene TRBD1, 6 bases. The CDR3 has 15 residues. CDR1 is KGHDR, CDR2 SFDVKD, per germline. V lost 4 bases, J lost 6 bases, and 15 bases lay in between. The CDR3 DNA reads as TGTGCCACCAGTGAAGGCACAGGGTGGGGTCAGCCCCAGCATTTT. This codes for CATSEGTGWGQPQHF.

This clonotype was found many times. This chain joins TRBV29-1 and TRBJ2-3; D uncertain. V shed 1 base and J shed 1 base, with 12 bases lying between them. Germline-derived CDR1 and CDR2 are SQVTM and ANQGSEA. CDR3 length: 15 residues. The CDR3 coding sequence is TGCAGCGTTGAAGGGGTGTGGCTAGGCACAGATACGCAGTATTTT. This codes for CSVEGVWLGTDTQYF.